The present TCR beta chain was sequenced within a study of shared clonotypes between healthy human individuals. Across the whole study: Donors were a couple of women and three men aged 18 to 49.

Generated by immunoSEQ multiplex PCR, the TCRdb table keeps only in-frame clones and is missing some. The sample has around 500,000 clones, 60% to 85% seen once. CDR3 length: 15 residues. V lost 4 bases and J lost 7; bases outside the gene matches: 8. From germline, CDR1 is SQVTM and CDR2 ANQGSEA. Points on this clone: Its antigen is unknown.

Study-wide findings and caveats: Only blood underwent sampling, and tissue repertoires likely differ.

Donors had no recently reported acute infections or vaccinations and were HIV-negative. When samples were unsorted, 75 million to 95 million PBMCs were used for genomic DNA. The source material was PBMCs. The chain carries TRBV29-1 and TRBJ2-3; 13 bases fit TRBD2. The TCR was taken from a woman aged 40 to 50 in good health. Some clones in this sample may be carry-over from other donors' samples. CDR3 protein: CSVVTSGGRGNTQYF. Here the CDR3 DNA reads TGCAGCGTTGTGACTAGCGGGGGGAGGGGTAATACGCAGTATTTT.